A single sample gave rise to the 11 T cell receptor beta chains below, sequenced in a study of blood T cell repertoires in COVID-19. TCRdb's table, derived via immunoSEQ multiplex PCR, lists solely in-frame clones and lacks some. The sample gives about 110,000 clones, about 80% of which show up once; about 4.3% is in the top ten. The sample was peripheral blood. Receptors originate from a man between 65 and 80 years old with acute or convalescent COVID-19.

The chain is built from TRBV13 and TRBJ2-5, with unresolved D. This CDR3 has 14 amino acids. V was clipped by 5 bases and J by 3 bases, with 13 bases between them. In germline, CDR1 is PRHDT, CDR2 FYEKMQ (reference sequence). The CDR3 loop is CASSLNTVKETQYF. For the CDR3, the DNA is TGTGCCAGCAGCCTAAACACAGTTAAAGAGACCCAGTACTTC.

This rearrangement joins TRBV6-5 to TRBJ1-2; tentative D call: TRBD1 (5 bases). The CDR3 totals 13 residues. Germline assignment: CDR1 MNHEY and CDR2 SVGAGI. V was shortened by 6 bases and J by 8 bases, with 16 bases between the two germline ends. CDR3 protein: CASRVVGAQGYTF. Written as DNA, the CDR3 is TGTGCCAGCAGGGTGGTAGGGGCCCAGGGCTACACCTTC.

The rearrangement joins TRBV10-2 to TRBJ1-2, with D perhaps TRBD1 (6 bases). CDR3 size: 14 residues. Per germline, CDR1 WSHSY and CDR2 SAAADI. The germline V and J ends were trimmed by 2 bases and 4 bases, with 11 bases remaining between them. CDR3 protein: CASSEGPGVYGYTF. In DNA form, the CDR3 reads TGCGCCAGCAGTGAGGGGCCAGGGGTCTATGGCTACACCTTC.

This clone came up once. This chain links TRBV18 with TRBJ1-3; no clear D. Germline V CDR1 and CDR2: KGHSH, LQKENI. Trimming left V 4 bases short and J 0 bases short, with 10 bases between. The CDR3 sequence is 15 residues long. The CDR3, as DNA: TGTGCCAGCTCACGTGGCACCAGCTCTGGAAACACCATATATTTT. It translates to CASSRGTSSGNTIYF.

DNA for the CDR3: TGTGCCAGCAGCTCCCGGACAGGACCGCGAGAAAAACTGTTTTTT. It translates to CASSSRTGPREKLFF. This chain uses TRBV7-9 with TRBJ1-4; TRBD1 aligns across 7 bases. From germline, CDR1 is SEHNR and CDR2 FQNEAQ (reference sequence). This CDR3 has 15 residues. V gave up 4 bases and J gave up 8 bases; unmatched junction bases: 10.

This CDR3 reads CASSLKGDRRPYGYTF. CDR3 DNA: TGTGCCAGCAGCTTGAAGGGCGACAGGAGGCCCTATGGCTACACCTTC. This rearrangement joins TRBV5-6 to TRBJ1-2, with D tentatively TRBD1 (6 bases). The CDR3 is 16 amino acids. The germline gives CDR1 SGHDT, CDR2 YYEEEE. Between the trimmed V and J ends, which lost 1 base and 4 bases, there was a span of 17 bases.

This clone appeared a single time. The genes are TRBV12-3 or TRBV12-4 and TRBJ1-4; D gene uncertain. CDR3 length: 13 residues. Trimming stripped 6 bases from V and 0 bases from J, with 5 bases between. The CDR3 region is CASRAATNEKLFF. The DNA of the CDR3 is TGTGCCAGCAGGGCGGCAACTAATGAAAAACTGTTTTTT.

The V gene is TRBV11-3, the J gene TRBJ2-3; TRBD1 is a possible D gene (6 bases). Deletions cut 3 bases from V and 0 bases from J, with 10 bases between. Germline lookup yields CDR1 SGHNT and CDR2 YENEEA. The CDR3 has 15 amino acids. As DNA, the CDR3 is TGTGCCAGCAGCTTCGGACAGACTAGCACAGATACGCAGTATTTT. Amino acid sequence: CASSFGQTSTDTQYF.

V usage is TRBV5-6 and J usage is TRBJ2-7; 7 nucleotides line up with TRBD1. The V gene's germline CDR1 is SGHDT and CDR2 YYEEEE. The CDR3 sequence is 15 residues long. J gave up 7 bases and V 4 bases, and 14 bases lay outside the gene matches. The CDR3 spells CASSTGDRPLREQYF. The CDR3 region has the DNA TGTGCCAGCAGCACCGGGGACAGACCCTTACGGGAGCAGTACTTC.

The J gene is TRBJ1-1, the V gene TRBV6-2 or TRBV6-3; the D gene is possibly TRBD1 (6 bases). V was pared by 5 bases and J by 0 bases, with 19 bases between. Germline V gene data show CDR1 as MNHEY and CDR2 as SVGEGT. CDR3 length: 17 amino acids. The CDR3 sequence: CASSNGQPSAVNTEAFF. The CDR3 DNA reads TGTGCCAGCAGTAACGGACAGCCCTCGGCTGTGAACACTGAAGCTTTCTTT.

The CDR3 DNA is TGTGCCAGCAGCCACAAACTCGACAGGGGGCGCTACAATGAGCAGTTCTTC. Protein product: CASSHKLDRGRYNEQFF. The rearrangement joins TRBV3-1 (or the pseudogene TRBV3-2) to TRBJ2-1; 10 bases are shared with TRBD1. The CDR3 runs to 17 residues. CDR1 LGHDT and CDR2 YNNKEL come from the germline V gene (reference sequence). The V and J ends lost 3 bases and 3 bases, in that order; junction bases with no gene match: 8.